These 5 T cell receptor beta chains were sequenced from one sample in a study of cytomegalovirus exposure and HLA in healthy donors. Use of 60 Vbeta and 13 Jbeta primers characterized the PCR. Assay used: immunoSEQ multiplex PCR; TCRdb lists only in-frame clones, some missing. This sample has about 130,000 clones, with roughly 81% found just once. Input material: PBMCs. All receptors come from a woman aged 30 to 39 in good health and CMV-seronegative.

The chain employs TRBV2 and TRBJ1-2; possibly TRBD1 for D (6 bases). Trimming left V 7 bases short and J 2 bases short, with 17 bases between. The CDR3 has 15 amino acids. Germline CDR1 is SNHLY and CDR2 is FYNNEI. As DNA, the CDR3 is TGTGCCAGCATGCCCGACAGGTTCGAGAACTATGGCTACACCTTC. Translation: CASMPDRFENYGYTF.

This chain links TRBV11-1 with TRBJ2-3; TRBD2 aligns across 11 bases. J was trimmed by 4 bases and V by 3 bases; bases with no gene match: 15. This CDR3 is built from 19 residues. Germline V lookup: CDR1 SGHAT, CDR2 FQDESV (reference sequence). The CDR3 sequence is CASSFLAGGNVEGADTQYF. The CDR3 DNA sequence: TGTGCCAGCAGCTTCCTAGCGGGAGGCAACGTCGAGGGGGCAGATACGCAGTATTTT.

Notes on this clone: Germline and junction disagree at one end, which may indicate a read error. The V and J genes are TRBV4-1 and TRBJ2-5; no firm D call. CDR3 size: 15 residues. Per the germline V gene, CDR1 is MGHRA and CDR2 is YSYEKL. Here the CDR3 DNA reads TGTGCCAGCAGCCAAGAGCGCGCGGACCAAGAGACCCAGTACTTC. Translated, it gives CASSQERADQETQYF.

This clone came up once. The chain has TRBV20-1 and TRBJ1-1; D unclear. The germline gives CDR1 DFQATT, CDR2 SNEGSKA (reference sequence). This CDR3 region has 11 residues. Trimming left V 2 bases short and J 5 bases short, with 6 bases between. The CDR3 bases are TGCAGTGCTAGACTGAGTACTGAAGCTTTCTTT. It translates to CSARLSTEAFF.

The J gene is TRBJ1-1, the V gene TRBV2, with TRBD1 as a possible D gene (6 bases). The V gene's germline CDR1 is SNHLY and CDR2 FYNNEI. The CDR3 has 13 amino acids. V was pared by 5 bases and J by 4 bases, with 11 bases between. CDR3 DNA sequence: TGTGCCAGCAGTCACAGGGACGGCACTGAAGCTTTCTTT. It specifies CASSHRDGTEAFF.